This note documents a single T cell receptor beta chain sequence. No antigen is known for it. TCRdb reprocessed the reads via MiXCR and lists one record per CDR3 protein. The profile covers 300,000 to 400,000 distinct CDR3 sequences, with about 27% appearing a single time and over 15% taken by the ten largest. This sample is part of a study of T cell repertoires in cytomegalovirus infection. Overall study: Public TCR beta signatures marked donors with CMV infection and the matching HLA.

The study's findings and limits: Within the response measured ex vivo, HLA-C-restricted CMV-specific TCR beta clonotypes were dominant. Individuals carrying CMV plus the relevant HLA were identified by cumulative frequency of public TCR beta families.

This sequence originates from a human donor in good health (CMV status not recorded). Some clones in this sample may be carry-over from other donors' samples. Sequencing was performed on cultured PBMCs, taken from culture after CMV antigen stimulation.

The DNA of the CDR3 is TGTGCCAGCACCCTACTCAAAGGGGGCGCGAAGGGTGGCTACACCTTC. Residues: CASTLLKGGAKGGYTF. The chain combines TRBV6-5 with TRBJ1-2; 7 bases line up with TRBD1. Germline V gives CDR1 MNHEY, CDR2 SVGAGI. J was trimmed by 7 bases and V by 7 bases; bases with no gene match: 18. The CDR3 consists of 16 residues.